A single T cell receptor (beta chain) is shown here with its context. Germline V gene lookup returns CDR1 SGHTA and CDR2 FQGTGA. V dropped 10 bases and J dropped 2; count of bases not matched to a gene: 3. There are 13 residues in the CDR3. This entry is derived from a study of T-cell memory formation after mild COVID-19. TCR alpha and TCR beta cDNA libraries carrying sample barcodes and UMIs were produced by 5'RACE using constant-segment primers. MiXCR, run by TCRdb on the 5' RACE reads, gives a single entry per CDR3 protein. The sample yields about 350,000 distinct CDR3 sequences, approximately 14% seen once.

The clonotype originates from a man aged 18 to 30 who had mild COVID-19 (a few samples of this study predate the infection). Cell type and time point are not known. The gene calls are TRBV7-3 and TRBJ2-2; 8 bases line up with TRBD1. Sequenced sample: PBMCs or a T cell subset sorted from them (not recorded which). CDR3 sequence (DNA): TGTGCCACGGGACAGGCTAACACCGGGGAGCTGTTTTTT. Its translation: CATGQANTGELFF.